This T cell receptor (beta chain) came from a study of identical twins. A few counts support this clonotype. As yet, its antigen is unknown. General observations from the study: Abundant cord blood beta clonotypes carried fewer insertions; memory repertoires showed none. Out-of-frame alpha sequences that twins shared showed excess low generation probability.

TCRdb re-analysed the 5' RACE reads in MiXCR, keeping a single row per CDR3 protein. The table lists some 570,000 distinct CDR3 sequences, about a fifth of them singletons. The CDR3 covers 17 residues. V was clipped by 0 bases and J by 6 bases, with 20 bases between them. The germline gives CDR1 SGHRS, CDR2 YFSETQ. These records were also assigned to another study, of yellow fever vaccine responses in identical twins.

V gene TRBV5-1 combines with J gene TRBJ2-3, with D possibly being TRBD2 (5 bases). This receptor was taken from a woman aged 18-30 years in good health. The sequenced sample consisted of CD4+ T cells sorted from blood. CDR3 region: CASSLASSGKGPDTQYF. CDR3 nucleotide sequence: TGCGCCAGCAGCTTGGCATCCTCCGGGAAGGGTCCCGATACGCAGTATTTT.